A single count supports the clone carrying this T cell receptor (beta chain). The data originate from a study of blood T cell repertoires in COVID-19. Background on the study: The United States, Italy and Spain supplied acute and convalescent COVID-19 samples.

V lost 4 bases, J lost 2 bases, and 7 bases stayed unmatched. This CDR3 is 16 amino acids long. Authors' methods: How many nucleated cells were present was estimated from reference gene primer amplification. Sequencing was performed with immunoSEQ multiplex PCR; in TCRdb, only in-frame clones are kept and a portion is missing. That table is the source of V, J and clone size, and D and trimming were worked out from the DNA. The repertoire holds 150,000 to 200,000 clones, with 70% to 85% as singletons. The V call is TRBV5-3, the J call TRBJ2-3, with TRBD2 matching 10 bases. TRBV5-3 is identified as an open reading frame with a role that is uncertain. The receptor was derived from a woman aged 80 or over with acute or convalescent COVID-19. Specimen: peripheral blood. In DNA form, the CDR3 reads TGTGCCAGAAGCACCATTAGCGGGGGGACCACAGATACGCAGTATTTT. This translates into CARSTISGGTTDTQYF.